The 26 T cell receptor beta chains given below trace back to one sample, sequenced in a study of cytomegalovirus exposure and HLA in healthy donors. A multiplex PCR was run with 60 Vbeta primers and 13 Jbeta primers. Profiling relied on immunoSEQ multiplex PCR, and the TCRdb table lists in-frame clones only, not all of them. The sample lists some 180,000 clones; about 13% were seen once. Sequencing input: PBMCs. These receptors were collected from a man aged 50-60 years in good health and CMV-seropositive.

Note on this clone: Additional DNA sequences in this sample encode the identical CDR3. This chain joins TRBV5-1 and TRBJ2-5; TRBD2 matches 7 bases. In germline, CDR1 is SGHRS, CDR2 YFSETQ. V lost 1 base and J lost 5; bases outside the gene matches: 8. The CDR3 contains 15 residues. The CDR3 bases are TGCGCCAGCAGCTTGAGAGATGGGAGGGCGGAGACCCAGTACTTC. This gives the protein CASSLRDGRAETQYF.

Only a few counts were recorded for this clone. The chain carries TRBV7-9 and TRBJ1-1, with TRBD1 identical over 8 bases. The V segment lost 5 bases and the J segment 1 base; nucleotides outside the gene matches: 3. CDR3 size: 14 residues. Per germline, CDR1 SEHNR and CDR2 FQNEAQ (reference sequence). The DNA of the CDR3 is TGTGCCAGCAGCAAACAGGGGGGGAACACTGAAGCTTTCTTT. The encoded protein is CASSKQGGNTEAFF.

This clone was seen only a few times. This rearrangement joins TRBV4-2 to TRBJ2-1; maybe TRBD2 (7 bases). V was cut by 4 bases and J by 2 bases, with 15 bases left in between. Germline CDR1 reads LGHNA; CDR2 reads YNFKEQ. The CDR3 is 16 residues long. The CDR3 here is CASSRIGGAAYNEQFF. The CDR3 bases are TGTGCCAGCAGCCGGATAGGGGGGGCCGCCTACAATGAGCAGTTCTTC.

CDR3 bases: TGTGCCAGCAGCTTAGCGGCGACTTATGGGGCCAACGTCCTGACTTTC. It yields the protein CASSLAATYGANVLTF. This rearrangement joins TRBV7-2 to TRBJ2-6, with D hard to call. Looked up from germline, CDR1 is SGHTA and CDR2 is FQGNSA. CDR3 size: 16 residues. Trimming took off 0 bases at V and 3 bases at J, with 9 bases between the two ends.

The J gene is TRBJ2-3, the V gene TRBV5-1; 9 bases align to TRBD1. CDR3 size: 15 residues. Per germline, CDR1 SGHRS and CDR2 YFSETQ. Trimming cost V 4 bases and J 6 bases; bases outside gene matches: 9. The CDR3 region is CASSAHRGQGDTQYF. CDR3 DNA sequence: TGCGCCAGCAGCGCCCACAGGGGGCAGGGTGATACGCAGTATTTT.

The chain joins TRBV28 to TRBJ2-7, with 9 bases aligning to TRBD1. The CDR3 contains 16 residues. Germline V CDR1 and CDR2: MDHEN, SYDVKM. Losses at the gene ends were 2 bases for V and 2 bases for J; bases not matched to a gene: 7. The CDR3 DNA sequence: TGTGCCAGCAGTTTAGGGGGACAGGGAATCCCCTACGAGCAGTACGTC. Amino acids: CASSLGGQGIPYEQYV.

This clone was recorded a few times. The chain uses TRBV10-3 and TRBJ2-1, with 9 bases aligning to TRBD1. J was trimmed by 9 bases and V by 2 bases; bases with no gene match: 2. The CDR3 is made up of 13 amino acids. Germline CDR1 reads ENHRY; CDR2 reads SYGVKD. CDR3 amino acids: CAISEGQGIEQFF. The DNA for the CDR3 is TGTGCCATCAGTGAGGGACAGGGGATTGAGCAGTTCTTC.

V and J are TRBV6-5 and TRBJ1-1; a possible D gene is TRBD1 (5 bases). The CDR3 is made up of 15 amino acids. CDR1 is MNHEY and CDR2 is SVGAGI in the germline V gene. V was trimmed by 2 bases and J by 5 bases, leaving 15 bases between them. CDR3 residues: CASSYGGAPETEAFF. The CDR3 region has the DNA TGTGCCAGCAGTTACGGCGGGGCTCCGGAGACTGAAGCTTTCTTT.

V is TRBV11-3 and J is TRBJ2-5, with D tentatively TRBD1 (5 bases). Trimming took 5 bases from V and 5 from J, leaving 18 bases between them. Germline values: CDR1 SGHNT, CDR2 YENEEA. This CDR3 contains 15 residues. The CDR3 loop reads CASSPHQGMRETQYF. The CDR3 nucleotides are TGTGCCAGCAGCCCCCACCAGGGAATGAGGGAGACCCAGTACTTC.

Only a few counts were recorded for this clone. The chain joins TRBV27 to TRBJ1-4, with TRBD1 as a possible D gene (5 bases). With 5 bases removed from V and 11 bases from J, the gap between germline ends came to 12 bases. CDR3 length: 12 amino acids. The germline gives CDR1 MNHEY, CDR2 SMNVEV (reference sequence). The CDR3 nucleotides are TGTGCCAGCAGTGCAGGGATAGGGAAACTGTTTTTT. The encoded protein is CASSAGIGKLFF.

In its sample, this clone was seen a few times. The CDR3 DNA sequence: TGTGCCAGCAGCTTAGGGGCAGGGATCGGGACTGAAGCTTTCTTT. It is translated as CASSLGAGIGTEAFF. V usage is TRBV7-9 and J usage is TRBJ1-1, with D possibly being TRBD1 (5 bases). The germline V and J ends were trimmed by 1 base and 5 bases, with 14 bases remaining between them. From germline, CDR1 is SEHNR and CDR2 FQNEAQ (reference sequence). The CDR3 runs to 15 residues.

The gene calls are TRBV11-3 and TRBJ1-1; 8 nucleotides match TRBD1. There are 14 residues in the CDR3. CDR1 and CDR2 from the germline V gene are SGHNT and YENEEA. Trimming took 5 bases from V and 2 from J; bases not matched to a gene: 4. DNA for the CDR3: TGTGCCAGCAGCCCCGGACAGGGCAACACTGAAGCTTTCTTT. Its protein product is CASSPGQGNTEAFF.

This clone was observed a handful of times. The rearrangement joins TRBV19 to TRBJ2-1, with 9 positions matching TRBD1. CDR1 and CDR2 from the germline V gene are LNHDA and SQIVND (reference sequence). Trimming at V came to 5 bases and at J to 9 bases, leaving 5 bases not matched to a gene. CDR3 size: 13 residues. The CDR3 DNA is TGTGCCAGTAGTTCGGACAGGGGACGTGAGCAGTTCTTC. It encodes CASSSDRGREQFF.

The sample holds a few counts of this clone. This sequence joins TRBV19 and TRBJ2-7; D is uncertain. V was trimmed by 4 bases and J by 1 base, leaving 11 bases between them. CDR1 and CDR2 (germline): LNHDA, SQIVND (reference sequence). The CDR3 spans 14 residues. The DNA of the CDR3 is TGTGCCAGTAGTAGCACGAGGCGGTCCTACGAGCAGTACTTC. Translating it yields CASSSTRRSYEQYF.

This clone was seen a handful of times. The chain couples TRBV5-1 to TRBJ1-2; D is possibly TRBD1 (6 bases). Germline V CDR1 and CDR2: SGHRS, YFSETQ. Trimming left V 4 bases short and J 1 base short, with 11 bases between. The CDR3 contains 14 residues. CDR3 bases: TGCGCCAGCAGCCCTGGGACAAGTAACTATGGCTACACCTTC. It translates to CASSPGTSNYGYTF.

This clone showed up just a few times. This sequence joins TRBV19 and TRBJ1-5; TRBD1 matches at 11 bases. Germline trimming cut 5 bases from V and 1 base from J; bases unmatched to any gene: 7. The germline CDR1 and CDR2 sequences are LNHDA and SQIVND (reference sequence). The CDR3 length is 17 residues. This chain's CDR3 is CASSARTGGVSNQPQHF. CDR3 nucleotides: TGTGCCAGTAGTGCAAGGACAGGGGGCGTGAGCAATCAGCCCCAGCATTTT.

The chain has TRBV6-5 and TRBJ1-5, with D hard to call. Germline lookup yields CDR1 MNHEY and CDR2 SVGAGI. Trimming shortened V by 6 bases and J by 3 bases, and 12 bases separated the two germline ends. This CDR3 has 14 amino acids. The CDR3 is CASSRSTANQPQHF. CDR3 DNA: TGTGCCAGCAGCAGAAGTACAGCCAATCAGCCCCAGCATTTT.

The chain is built from TRBV11-2 and TRBJ1-4; 8 bases match TRBD1. The CDR3 is made up of 19 amino acids. J was trimmed by 1 base and V by 5 bases; bases with no gene match: 15. Germline V lookup: CDR1 SGHAT, CDR2 FQNNGV. DNA of the CDR3: TGTGCCAGCAGCACGTACCGGGACAGGAAGTTGGGAACTAATGAAAAACTGTTTTTT. Amino acid sequence: CASSTYRDRKLGTNEKLFF.

The J gene is TRBJ2-5, the V gene TRBV5-4; tentative D call: TRBD2 (6 bases). CDR1 is SGHNT, CDR2 YYREEE, per germline (reference sequence). This CDR3 is 16 amino acids long. V gave up 3 bases and J gave up 2 bases, with 17 bases separating them. The CDR3 nucleotides are TGTGCCAGCAGCTCCCCAGGAGGGGCCCTACAAGAGACCCAGTACTTC. It yields the protein CASSSPGGALQETQYF.

CDR3 nucleotides: TGTGCCAGCAGCGAAAGGAGGAACACTGAAGCTTTCTTT. Protein: CASSERRNTEAFF. The chain joins TRBV7-9 to TRBJ1-1; D is unresolved. The CDR3 has 13 residues. V lost 5 bases and J 1 base, leaving 8 bases between the germline ends. Looked up from germline, CDR1 is SEHNR and CDR2 is FQNEAQ (reference sequence).

The chain joins TRBV6-1 to TRBJ1-6; D remains ambiguous. This CDR3 region has 13 residues. Trimming removed 5 bases from V and 4 bases from J, with 6 bases in between. Germline V gene lookup returns CDR1 MNHNS and CDR2 SASEGT. The CDR3 nucleotides read TGTGCCAGCAGTATAGAGTATAATTCACCCCTCCACTTT. This sequence encodes CASSIEYNSPLHF.

The gene calls are TRBV19 and TRBJ1-2; 8 nucleotides align to TRBD1. The V and J ends lost 1 base and 6 bases, in that order; junction bases with no gene match: 4. From germline, CDR1 is LNHDA and CDR2 SQIVND (reference sequence). This CDR3 is built from 14 residues. The CDR3 sequence is CASSIGQGFNGYTF. CDR3 DNA sequence: TGTGCCAGTAGTATAGGACAGGGGTTCAATGGCTACACCTTC.

This clone was seen a few times. This chain connects TRBV7-2 to TRBJ1-2; D not resolved. CDR1 is SGHTA and CDR2 is FQGNSA in the germline V gene. The ends were cut back, 4 bases at V and 8 bases at J, with 11 bases in the middle. The CDR3 extends over 12 amino acids. CDR3 residues: CASSSTNLGYTF. The CDR3 DNA reads TGTGCCAGCAGCTCCACTAATCTAGGCTACACCTTC.

This clone has only a few counts. The chain employs TRBV6-1 and TRBJ2-1; TRBD2 is a possible D gene (5 bases). The CDR3 runs to 12 residues. Germline V gene lookup returns CDR1 MNHNS and CDR2 SASEGT. Trimming took off 7 bases at V and 7 bases at J, with 11 bases between the two ends. The CDR3 is CASILRENEQFF. DNA for the CDR3: TGTGCCAGCATTCTTAGGGAGAATGAGCAGTTCTTC.

The chain couples TRBV7-9 to TRBJ2-7; TRBD1 might be the D (6 bases). Per the germline V gene, CDR1 is SEHNR and CDR2 is FQNEAQ (reference sequence). The ends were cut back, 0 bases at V and 3 bases at J, with 9 bases in the middle. This CDR3 region has 14 residues. The CDR3 sequence: CASSLARGYYEQYF. CDR3 in DNA: TGTGCCAGCAGCTTAGCCAGGGGCTACTACGAGCAGTACTTC.

This chain links TRBV27 with TRBJ2-1, with 12 bases fitting TRBD2. V shed 5 bases, J shed 9 bases, and the junction held 11 bases outside the gene matches. The CDR3 extends over 16 amino acids. Germline assignment: CDR1 MNHEY and CDR2 SMNVEV (reference sequence). Here the CDR3 DNA reads TGTGCCAGCAGTCCAAGACTAGCGGGGGAGAGGAGTGAGCAGTTCTTC. Translation: CASSPRLAGERSEQFF.